The clone carrying this TCR beta chain was counted many times. What it binds is unknown. A second PCR, run for about 6 to 12 cycles, used a sample-barcoded 5' primer plus a J-beta primer mix. All cDNA molecules were each tagged by a template-switch adaptor with 12 random nucleotides. Each CDR3 protein is one row after TCRdb ran MiXCR on the 5' RACE reads. This table holds around 990,000 distinct CDR3 sequences, around two fifths found once. Germline CDR1 reads LGHNA; CDR2 reads YSLEER. This CDR3 comprises 13 residues. V gave up 4 bases and J gave up 6 bases, with 12 bases separating them. The entry originates in a study of blood T cells in healthy people across ages. Findings of the study overall: Diversity estimates from one million T cells were considered underestimates.

Peripheral blood from each donor was collected in a volume of 9.5 to 10 milliliters. With each sample, at least 6 micrograms of total RNA were extracted. The chain is built from TRBV4-3 and TRBJ1-2; D remains ambiguous. The sequence was collected from a man between 18 and 29 years old in good health. The sample consisted of blood. CDR3 in amino acids: CASSRDLGHGYTF. DNA of the CDR3: TGCGCCAGCAGCCGAGACCTGGGTCATGGCTACACCTTC.